This T cell receptor beta chain is drawn from a study of T cells after posttransplantation cyclophosphamide. General observations from the study: Later post-transplant blood repertoires were often dominated by donor CD8+ memory clones. After PTCy, TRB diversity resembled that of CNI/methotrexate controls. Blood and skin or GI T cell repertoires showed limited TRB overlap.

CDR3 length: 17 residues. Germline CDR1 and CDR2: SGHRS and YFSETQ. V lost 0 bases to trimming and J lost 0 bases; unmatched junction nucleotides: 5. TCRdb's copy holds only in-frame clones and misses some; the assay was immunoSEQ multiplex PCR. Altogether 7,300 or so clones were found in the sample, and no singletons occur. Busulfan-fludarabine conditioning, marrow transplant, and cyclophosphamide on days +3 and +4 were administered. A note on this clone: Its antigen is unidentified.

The chain recombines TRBV5-1 with TRBJ2-3; 9 positions agree with TRBD1. The input for sequencing was PBMCs, taken after allogeneic stem cell transplant with posttransplant cyclophosphamide. This sequence was found in a male patient between 45 and 59 years old who received an allogeneic stem cell transplant from an unrelated donor, was CMV-positive, and had acute GVHD only. A subset of T cells may come from the graft donor. The CDR3 here is CASSLEGTGTSTDTQYF. CDR3 nucleotide sequence: TGCGCCAGCAGCTTGGAAGGGACAGGGACGAGCACAGATACGCAGTATTTT.